The clone carrying this T cell receptor beta chain showed up just a few times. Germline V CDR1 and CDR2: MNHNS, SASEGT. CDR3 length: 16 residues. V gave up 8 bases and J gave up 0 bases, with 18 bases separating them. A sample-barcoded 5' primer and a J-beta primer mix were used in a second PCR of roughly 6 to 11 cycles. TCRdb re-derived calls from the 5' RACE reads in MiXCR, one entry per CDR3 protein. The profile shows more than 650,000 distinct CDR3 sequences, around 24% of them singletons. The data were obtained in a study of blood T cells in healthy people across ages. The sample was also linked to a second study, of T cells of mothers and their children. As that study records: Using the M1S primer, the second PCR added sample barcodes along with 2-4 random nucleotides.

The V call is TRBV6-1, the J call TRBJ2-3; no definite D call. The origin of this receptor is a boy younger than 18 in good health. Sequenced: blood. The CDR3 nucleotides are TGTGCCAGCTACAAGAGGACGGCCTCTAGCACAGATACGCAGTATTTT. It yields the protein CASYKRTASSTDTQYF.